This TCR beta chain was captured in a study of spatial heterogeneity in lung cancer (dated by TCRdb to the late 2010s). With respect to the entire study: Beta-chain transcripts were consistently detected in greater numbers than alpha-chain transcripts, which likely reflected higher beta-chain transcript abundance. In the raw uncorrected reads, each unique combination of TCR and UMI appeared more than ten times on average. In non-small cell lung cancer, the study made a quantitative comparison of TCR alpha and beta repertoires among multiple tumor regions, matched nontumor lung and blood. The study linked features of the TCR repertoire to counts of nonsynonymous mutations, which were determined by whole-exome sequencing of tumor tissue. Both alpha and beta chains were TCR-sequenced in hundreds of tumor regions, about 69 matched nontumor lung samples and more than 50 PBMC samples obtained at surgery. The paper as a whole reports these results and caveats: Ubiquitous expanded tumor TCRs were detected in blood more often at tumor resection than at routine follow-up. Additional single-cell paired TCR alpha and beta sequencing was considered necessary to confirm, at a functional level, the hypothesis that regional TCRs recognize regional mutations.

Turning to this clonotype: Its antigen is currently not known. A single base separates this from a much larger clone, so it may be a read error. The CDR3 ends on some other residue instead of the conserved phenylalanine or tryptophan, so this is likely a read error.

The library was made by 5' RACE. Sequencing took place on a NextSeq 500. To allow correction of PCR and sequencing errors, the TCR library protocol tagged every TCR cDNA molecule with a unique molecular identifier. In the paper's pipeline: Decombinator tools were used for TCR identification, UMI-based error correction and CDR3 extraction. TCRs above a frequency of 2 per 1,000, corresponding to the top 1% of the tumor frequency distribution, were defined as expanded. Each repertoire was subsampled 100 times to 5,000 TCRs, after which Renyi diversity was computed with the R vegan package. CDR3 similarity networks were built from amino acid triplet string-kernel similarity, with CDR3s being connected when pairwise similarity was above 0.82. The public reads were reprocessed in TCRdb via fastp at Q25 and MiXCR, keeping in-frame beta chains. CDR3 protein sequences are deduplicated, and each keeps its most common genes and DNA. None of the V and J calls come from the authors' own analysis; TCRdb made them. The sample yields some 41,000 distinct CDR3 sequences; approximately 6.3% were counted once. Of the sample, around 42% is held by the ten largest clones.

This sample's time point label indicates: sample taken at primary tumor resection. The donors were fewer than 90 patients from the lung TRACERx cohort who had early-stage, untreated non-small cell lung cancer. For TCR sequencing, whole RNA was extracted from tumor and nontumor lung tissue, or from cryopreserved PBMC samples, and no cell sorting was done. Only patients for whom sufficient RNA was available from at least two tumor regions were selected for TCR sequencing. The length of the CDR3 is 15 amino acids, counting both ends. Only the CDR3 part of the read is kept: 45 bases, read in frame from the first base. Trimming leaves V shorter by 3 bases and J shorter by 3 bases, with the junction holding 7 bases beyond the gene matches. CDR1 is given as DFQATT and CDR2 as SNEGSKA, both from the germline V gene (reference sequence).

The sequenced sample was PBMCs, obtained at surgery. The chain joins TRBV20-1 to TRBJ1-2; 10 junctional bases match TRBD1. This sequence was found in a female donor with early-stage non-small cell lung cancer. The CDR3 region reads CSASRTGGYDYGYTL. The DNA sequence is given as TGCAGTGCTAGCAGGACAGGGGGTTACGACTATGGCTACACCCTC.